These 29 T cell receptor beta chains were sequenced from one sample in a study of cytomegalovirus exposure and HLA in healthy donors. The PCR ran on 60 Vbeta and 13 Jbeta primers. Data came from immunoSEQ multiplex PCR; TCRdb stores just in-frame clones and leaves some out. This table holds 100,000 to 150,000 clones. The sequencing sample was made of PBMCs. Every receptor here comes from a woman in her 40s in good health and CMV-seropositive.

The gene calls are TRBV6-5 and TRBJ1-6, with a tentative D call TRBD1 (5 bases). The CDR3 loop spans 16 amino acids. The V and J ends lost 3 bases and 0 bases respectively, with 9 bases between them. The V gene's germline CDR1 is MNHEY and CDR2 SVGAGI. The CDR3 spells CASSYSGGSYNSPLHF. The CDR3 bases are TGTGCCAGCAGTTATTCGGGGGGCTCCTATAATTCACCCCTCCACTTT.

J is TRBJ1-1 and V is TRBV7-6, with D uncertain. Germline CDR1 reads SGHVS; CDR2 reads FNYEAQ. Trimming removed 5 bases at V and 3 bases at J, with 16 bases between. The CDR3 consists of 15 residues. CDR3 in amino acids: CASSVFQVKDTEAFF. Here the CDR3 DNA reads TGTGCCAGCAGCGTATTCCAGGTAAAGGACACTGAAGCTTTCTTT.

V gene TRBV14 combines with J gene TRBJ2-7; 10 nucleotides match TRBD1. The CDR3 is made up of 15 amino acids. Germline values: CDR1 SGHDN, CDR2 FVKESK. J was trimmed by 2 bases and V by 4 bases; bases with no gene match: 5. The CDR3 loop is CASSPAGQGTYEQYF. In DNA, the CDR3 is TGTGCCAGCAGCCCAGCGGGACAGGGGACCTACGAGCAGTACTTC.

DNA of the CDR3: TGTGCCACCAGCAGAGACTTAACAGATACGCAGTATTTT. As protein: CATSRDLTDTQYF. The chain has TRBV15 and TRBJ2-3; D is unclear. Germline loops: CDR1 LNHNV, CDR2 YYDKDF (reference sequence). The CDR3 covers 13 residues. V lost 0 bases and J lost 3, with 4 bases in between.

As to this clone: The junction shows a germline mismatch at one end, possibly a read error. The chain joins TRBV11-2 to TRBJ1-1; TRBD1 agrees at 8 bases. Germline V gene sequence: CDR1 SGHAT, CDR2 FQNNGV. The CDR3 length is 14 residues. Written as DNA, the CDR3 is TGTGCCAGCAGCTTAGATGGTGCGACAGGGGAAGGTTTCTTT. Its translation is CASSLDGATGEGFF.

The V call is TRBV9, the J call TRBJ1-1; D call uncertain. Germline CDR1 is SGDLS and CDR2 is YYNGEE. This CDR3 is 12 amino acids long. The V end lost 4 bases, the J end lost 6 bases, and 10 bases lay between the germline ends. The CDR3 here is CASSPGGAEAFF. In nucleotides, the CDR3 is TGTGCCAGCAGCCCCGGTGGTGCTGAAGCTTTCTTT.

The chain uses TRBV19 and TRBJ2-7, with D possibly matching TRBD2 (6 bases). The CDR3 has 11 residues. Germline values: CDR1 LNHDA, CDR2 SQIVND (reference sequence). V lost 9 bases and J lost 0, with 6 bases in between. CDR3 amino acids: CASGSSYEQYF. CDR3 sequence (DNA): TGTGCCAGCGGGAGCTCCTACGAGCAGTACTTC.

Turning to this clone: Other DNA variants within this sample encode the same CDR3. The V gene is TRBV19, the J gene TRBJ2-3; 8 nucleotides align to TRBD2. The trim removed 5 bases at V and 5 bases at J, leaving 6 bases unmatched. Germline V lookup: CDR1 LNHDA, CDR2 SQIVND (reference sequence). The CDR3 length is 14 residues. CDR3 DNA sequence: TGTGCCAGTAGTCCGGGACTAGGGGGAGATACGCAGTATTTT. This encodes CASSPGLGGDTQYF.

This rearrangement joins TRBV19 to TRBJ1-5; no clear D gene. The CDR3 covers 13 residues. Germline V CDR1 and CDR2: LNHDA, SQIVND (reference sequence). With 4 bases removed from V and 5 bases from J, the gap between germline ends came to 9 bases. As DNA, the CDR3 is TGTGCCAGTAGTAGTTGGAGTCATCAGCCCCAGCATTTT. It specifies CASSSWSHQPQHF.

V is TRBV28 and J is TRBJ1-2; TRBD1 is a possible D gene (6 bases). The CDR3 is 14 residues long. Germline CDR1 MDHEN, CDR2 SYDVKM. The V gene lost 6 bases and the J gene lost 4 bases, with 15 bases spanning the gap. As DNA, the CDR3 is TGTGCCAGCAGAACCGACAGGTCCCTCTATGGCTACACCTTC. Translating it yields CASRTDRSLYGYTF.

This chain uses TRBV30 with TRBJ1-5; 11 bases are shared with TRBD1. The CDR3 contains 13 residues. Germline lookup yields CDR1 GTSNPN and CDR2 SVGIG (reference sequence). Trimming took 7 bases from V and 6 from J; bases not matched to a gene: 5. CDR3 nucleotides: TGTGCCTTGGGGACAGGGGGTCGTCAGCCCCAGCATTTT. Translating gives CALGTGGRQPQHF.

The chain combines TRBV10-1 with TRBJ2-1; 7 bases agree with TRBD1. This CDR3 has 13 amino acids. Per the germline V gene, CDR1 is WNHNN and CDR2 is SYGVQD (reference sequence). The trim removed 8 bases at V and 6 bases at J, leaving 7 bases unmatched. The CDR3, as DNA: TGCGCCAGCCAAGACAGGGCGGGCAATGAGCAGTTCTTC. Translation gives CASQDRAGNEQFF.

V usage is TRBV5-1 and J usage is TRBJ2-2; D might be TRBD1 (5 bases). This CDR3 has 15 amino acids. CDR1 and CDR2 from the germline V gene are SGHRS and YFSETQ. Trimming left V 0 bases short and J 8 bases short, with 14 bases between. DNA of the CDR3: TGCGCCAGCAGCTTGGAGCAAGGGGCGACTGGGGAGCTGTTTTTT. This translates into CASSLEQGATGELFF.

The chain is built from TRBV15 and TRBJ2-7; 7 bases agree with TRBD2. Germline-derived CDR1 and CDR2 are LNHNV and YYDKDF (reference sequence). With 0 bases clipped from V and 3 bases from J, the junction kept 5 bases outside the gene matches. The CDR3 contains 15 residues. The DNA for the CDR3 is TGTGCCACCAGCAGAGATGGGGACTACCTCTACGAGCAGTACTTC. Protein sequence: CATSRDGDYLYEQYF.

The chain uses TRBV6-1 and TRBJ2-5; tentatively, D is TRBD2 (5 bases). The J call is uncertain, as TRBJ2-7 better fits the DNA end. This CDR3 has 14 amino acids. Per germline, CDR1 MNHNS and CDR2 SASEGT. In DNA form, the CDR3 reads TGTGCCAGCAAACCCGGACTCAGCTCCTACGAGCAGTACTTC. This gives the protein CASKPGLSSYEQYF.

The chain joins TRBV5-6 to TRBJ2-7; 10 bases are shared with TRBD2. The germline CDR1 and CDR2 sequences are SGHDT and YYEEEE. J lost 5 bases, V lost 2 bases, and 4 bases had no gene match. This CDR3 contains 14 residues. The CDR3 sequence: CASSFLAGADEQYF. The CDR3 DNA reads TGTGCCAGCAGCTTCCTAGCGGGAGCGGACGAGCAGTACTTC.

The chain is built from TRBV7-2 and TRBJ2-3; 14 bases line up with TRBD2. Germline assignment: CDR1 SGHTA and CDR2 FQGNSA. The CDR3 is 16 residues long. Trimming at V came to 1 base and at J to 6 bases, leaving 3 bases not matched to a gene. CDR3 in amino acids: CASSLEGLAGVDTQYF. In DNA, the CDR3 is TGTGCCAGCAGCTTAGAGGGACTAGCGGGAGTCGATACGCAGTATTTT. The full variable domain, in which reference TRBV7-2 and TRBJ2-3 provide the parts outside the CDR3, is GAGVSQSPSNKVTEKGKDVELRCDPISGHTALYWYRQSLGQGLEFLIYFQGNSAPDKSGLPSDRFSAERTGGSVSTLTIQRTQQEDSAVYLCASSLEGLAGVDTQYFGPGTRLTVL.

The J gene is TRBJ2-1, the V gene TRBV19, with no clear D. Germline V lookup: CDR1 LNHDA, CDR2 SQIVND (reference sequence). V was pared by 4 bases and J by 6 bases, with 13 bases between. CDR3 length: 14 residues. The DNA for the CDR3 is TGTGCCAGTAGTACAATCCTAGGTTTCAATGAGCAGTTCTTC. It encodes CASSTILGFNEQFF.

This chain links TRBV19 with TRBJ2-7; TRBD2 aligns across 9 bases. J gave up 2 bases and V 3 bases, and 5 bases lay outside the gene matches. This CDR3 is built from 15 residues. Per germline, CDR1 LNHDA and CDR2 SQIVND (reference sequence). CDR3: CASSISAGGTYEQYF. The CDR3 DNA is TGTGCCAGTAGTATCTCTGCGGGAGGGACCTACGAGCAGTACTTC.

The J gene is TRBJ1-1, the V gene TRBV28, with D uncertain. Germline V gene data show CDR1 as MDHEN and CDR2 as SYDVKM. This CDR3 is 15 amino acids long. Trimming stripped 2 bases from V and 1 base from J, with 11 bases between. The CDR3 loop is CASSLTRGWNTEAFF. The CDR3 coding sequence is TGTGCCAGCAGTTTAACGCGGGGATGGAACACTGAAGCTTTCTTT. Full variable domain (outside the CDR3, taken from reference TRBV28 and TRBJ1-1): DVKVTQSSRYLVKRTGEKVFLECVQDMDHENMFWYRQDPGLGLRLIYFSYDVKMKEKGDIPEGYSVSREKKERFSLILESASTNQTSMYLCASSLTRGWNTEAFFGQGTRLTVV.

This chain uses TRBV14 with TRBJ2-7, with TRBD1 as a possible D gene (6 bases). The V end was cut by 2 bases, the J end by 2 bases, with 16 bases between. Germline V gene sequence: CDR1 SGHDN, CDR2 FVKESK. The CDR3 length is 16 residues. CDR3 sequence: CASSQFLGQGTYEQYF. CDR3 bases: TGTGCCAGCAGCCAATTTCTGGGACAAGGAACCTACGAGCAGTACTTC.

J is TRBJ1-2 and V is TRBV2; D is ambiguous. CDR1 is SNHLY and CDR2 is FYNNEI in the germline V gene. The V end lost 5 bases, the J end lost 0 bases, and 10 bases lay between the germline ends. This CDR3 is built from 14 residues. CDR3 sequence: CASSTQRANYGYTF. DNA of the CDR3: TGTGCCAGCAGTACGCAGCGAGCTAACTATGGCTACACCTTC.

The chain uses TRBV7-3 and TRBJ2-7; 16 bases align to TRBD2. The J segment lost 2 bases and the V segment lost 1 base, leaving 11 bases of the junction unmatched. This CDR3 contains 20 residues. Germline V gene sequence: CDR1 SGHTA, CDR2 FQGTGA. The CDR3 here is CASSLKGDGGTSGRAYEQYF. CDR3 DNA: TGTGCCAGCAGCTTAAAGGGGGACGGCGGGACTAGCGGGAGGGCCTACGAGCAGTACTTC.

CDR3: CAWRWGPGELFF. The CDR3 DNA reads as TGTGCCTGGAGGTGGGGGCCCGGGGAGCTGTTTTTT. The chain links TRBV30 to TRBJ2-2; D possibly corresponds to TRBD1 (6 bases). CDR1 is GTSNPN, CDR2 SVGIG, per germline (reference sequence). The CDR3 is made up of 12 amino acids. Between the trimmed V and J ends, which lost 3 bases and 6 bases, there was a span of 8 bases.

CDR3 sequence: CASSPWAGTKYEQYF. The CDR3 nucleotides read TGCGCCAGCAGCCCGTGGGCCGGGACAAAATACGAGCAGTACTTC. This sequence joins TRBV4-1 and TRBJ2-7; D might be TRBD1 (6 bases). V lost 4 bases and J 4 bases, leaving 17 bases between the germline ends. The V gene's germline CDR1 is MGHRA and CDR2 YSYEKL. The CDR3 runs 15 residues.

J is TRBJ1-6 and V is TRBV10-3; 9 bases are a match to TRBD1. CDR3 length: 16 amino acids. In germline, CDR1 is ENHRY, CDR2 SYGVKD. With V trimmed by 4 bases and J by 6 bases, 7 bases remained unmatched. The CDR3 is CAISAVQGALNSPLHF. CDR3 bases: TGTGCCATCAGTGCCGTACAGGGGGCCCTTAATTCACCCCTCCACTTT.

The gene calls are TRBV5-6 and TRBJ1-4, with D possibly matching TRBD1 (5 bases). Germline V CDR1 and CDR2: SGHDT, YYEEEE. This CDR3 has 16 amino acids. Trimming left V 4 bases short and J 1 base short, with 14 bases between. DNA of the CDR3: TGTGCCAGCAGCGCGATTCGACAGATAACTAATGAAAAACTGTTTTTT. Amino acids: CASSAIRQITNEKLFF.

V is TRBV5-8 and J is TRBJ1-2; 8 nucleotides agree with TRBD1. The CDR3 has 15 residues. CDR1 and CDR2 from the germline V gene are SGHTS and YDEGEE. The junction had 2 bases not matched to a gene; V was cut back by 0 bases and J by 1 base. The CDR3 bases are TGTGCCAGCAGCTTGGCAGGGGGCGATAACTATGGCTACACCTTC. It yields the protein CASSLAGGDNYGYTF.

The J gene is TRBJ2-1, the V gene TRBV7-8, with a tentative D call TRBD1 (7 bases). Trimming took 5 bases from V and 2 from J, leaving 16 bases between them. The CDR3 spans 16 residues. Germline values: CDR1 SGHVS, CDR2 FQNEAQ. The CDR3 spells CASSTGQGGPYNEQFF. As DNA, the CDR3 is TGTGCCAGCAGCACCGGTCAGGGGGGTCCCTACAATGAGCAGTTCTTC. The full variable domain, rest sourced from reference TRBV7-8 and TRBJ2-1, is GAGVSQSPRYKVAKRGQDVALRCDPISGHVSLFWYQQALGQGPEFLTYFQNEAQLDKSGLPSDRFFAERPEGSVSTLKIQRTQQEDSAVYLCASSTGQGGPYNEQFFGPGTRLTVL.